A single T cell receptor beta chain is shown here with its context. Its target is not known. V lost 5 bases, J lost 0 bases, and 14 bases lay in between. Germline V gene sequence: CDR1 SGHRS, CDR2 YFSETQ. The length of the CDR3 is 16 residues. The data were obtained in a study of beta chain features in type 1 diabetes. Background on the study: Regarding age, gender and cell yields, patients proved similar to healthy donors. Study-wide points: Sequencing used cDNA, and cells with high TCR expression could therefore be over-represented. Moderately but significantly shorter TCRB CDR3s were found in Type 1 diabetes patients in all four CD4+ subsets.

Expressed TCRB transcripts were sequenced after all isolated RNA was converted to cDNA. Method: immunoSEQ multiplex PCR; TCRdb's copy keeps in-frame clones and lacks some. The data show 500,000 to 850,000 clones, around 15% seen once. This sequence originates from a man aged 18 to 35 with type 1 diabetes. Material for sequencing was naive CD4+ T cells from blood. The chain carries TRBV5-1 and TRBJ2-2; no reliable D call. Here the CDR3 reads CASSFDGFANTGELFF. The CDR3, as DNA: TGCGCCAGCAGTTTTGACGGGTTCGCGAACACCGGGGAGCTGTTTTTT.